This paragraph covers one TCR beta chain sequence. The antigen is not known. The entry originates in a study of vaccination and CD4 T cells after COVID-19. Sequencing of DNA taken from cultured CD4+ T cells relied on the Oncomine TCR Beta short-read assay. Via MiXCR, TCRdb re-called the PCR reads, giving one row per CDR3 protein. The repertoire holds about 10,000 distinct CDR3 sequences, with roughly half as singletons. The CDR3 spans 13 residues. The V segment lost 2 bases and the J segment 8 bases; nucleotides outside the gene matches: 3. The V gene's germline CDR1 is MNHEY and CDR2 SVGEGT. Documented treatment: approximately nine-day PBMC culture with coronavirus spike peptide pools or control peptides (ViraFEST assay).

The chain is built from TRBV6-2 or TRBV6-3 and TRBJ1-2; TRBD1 agrees at 9 bases. The TCR sequence derives from a human donor who had recovered from COVID-19. Material for sequencing was CD4+ T cells from blood, cultured in vitro. The CDR3 nucleotides read TGTGCCAGCAGTTACCGGACAGGGGAGGGCTACACCTTC. The encoded protein is CASSYRTGEGYTF.